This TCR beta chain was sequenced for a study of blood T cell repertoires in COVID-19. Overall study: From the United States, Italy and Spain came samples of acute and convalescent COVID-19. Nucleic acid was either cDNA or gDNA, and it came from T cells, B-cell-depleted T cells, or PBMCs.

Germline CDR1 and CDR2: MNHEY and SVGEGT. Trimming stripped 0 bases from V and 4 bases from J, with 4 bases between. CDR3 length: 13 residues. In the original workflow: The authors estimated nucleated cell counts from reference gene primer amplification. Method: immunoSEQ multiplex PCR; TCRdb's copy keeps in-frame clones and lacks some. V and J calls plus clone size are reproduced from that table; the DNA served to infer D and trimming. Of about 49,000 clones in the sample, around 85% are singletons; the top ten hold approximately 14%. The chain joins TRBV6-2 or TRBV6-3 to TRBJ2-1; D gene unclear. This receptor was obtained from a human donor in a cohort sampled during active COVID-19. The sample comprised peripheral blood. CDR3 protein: CASSYSRYNEQFF. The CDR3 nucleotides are TGTGCCAGCAGTTACTCGCGGTACAATGAGCAGTTCTTC.